The rows below give T cell receptor beta chains drawn from one sample of a study of cytomegalovirus exposure and HLA in healthy donors. The protocol was immunoSEQ multiplex PCR, while the TCRdb copy is restricted to in-frame clones and leaves out a portion. The listing contains just over 200,000 clones. The material sequenced was PBMCs. The origin of the receptors is a girl aged 2 to 9 in good health and CMV-seropositive. Both conserved end residues are part of each CDR3. Each record gives: CDR3 DNA, CDR3 protein, V gene, D gene, J gene. The D gene is left open where the match is weak.

CDR3nt: TGTGCCAGCAGCGTAGTGGGAGGGGGAGGTGAAAAACTGTTTTTT
CDR3aa: CASSVVGGGGEKLFF
v_gene: TRBV9
d_gene: -
j_gene: TRBJ1-4

CDR3nt: TGTGCCAGCAGTTTTGGTTTGAGCTCCTACAATGAGCAGTTCTTC
CDR3aa: CASSFGLSSYNEQFF
v_gene: TRBV27
d_gene: -
j_gene: TRBJ2-1

CDR3nt: TGTGCCACCAGCAGAGGCCACGAGCAGTACTTC
CDR3aa: CATSRGHEQYF
v_gene: TRBV15
d_gene: -
j_gene: TRBJ2-7

CDR3nt: TGTGCCAGTAGTATACCTAGCGCCTCGAACACCGGGGAGCTGTTTTTT
CDR3aa: CASSIPSASNTGELFF
v_gene: TRBV19
d_gene: -
j_gene: TRBJ2-2

CDR3nt: TGTGCCAGCAGTTTATCGCTGTTGACTAGCGGGACTGGAGATACGCAGTATTTT
CDR3aa: CASSLSLLTSGTGDTQYF
v_gene: TRBV27
d_gene: TRBD2
j_gene: TRBJ2-3

CDR3nt: TGTGCCAGTAGCCCCGGACAGCTGGAGACCCAGTACTTC
CDR3aa: CASSPGQLETQYF
v_gene: TRBV19
d_gene: -
j_gene: TRBJ2-5

CDR3nt: TGTGCCAGCATGGGAGGAGCCTCTGGGGCCAACGTCCTGACTTTC
CDR3aa: CASMGGASGANVLTF
v_gene: TRBV7-9
d_gene: -
j_gene: TRBJ2-6

CDR3nt: TGTGCCAGCAGTTTTCGTCGACAGGGGTTCAATGAGCAGTTCTTC
CDR3aa: CASSFRRQGFNEQFF
v_gene: TRBV27
d_gene: TRBD1
j_gene: TRBJ2-1

CDR3nt: TGTGCCACCAGCAGAGATTTTAAAGGGGGCAATCAGCCCCAGCATTTT
CDR3aa: CATSRDFKGGNQPQHF
v_gene: TRBV15
d_gene: -
j_gene: TRBJ1-5

CDR3nt: TGTGCCAGCAGTCAGGGACTGTCCTACGAGCAGTACTTC
CDR3aa: CASSQGLSYEQYF
v_gene: TRBV6-5
d_gene: -
j_gene: TRBJ2-7

CDR3nt: TGTGCCAGCTCACCACTAAGCCGAAACACCATATATTTT
CDR3aa: CASSPLSRNTIYF
v_gene: TRBV18
d_gene: -
j_gene: TRBJ1-3

CDR3nt: TGTGCCAGCAGCTTAGATTTACAGTCGAACTATGGCTACACCTTC
CDR3aa: CASSLDLQSNYGYTF
v_gene: TRBV11-2
d_gene: -
j_gene: TRBJ1-2